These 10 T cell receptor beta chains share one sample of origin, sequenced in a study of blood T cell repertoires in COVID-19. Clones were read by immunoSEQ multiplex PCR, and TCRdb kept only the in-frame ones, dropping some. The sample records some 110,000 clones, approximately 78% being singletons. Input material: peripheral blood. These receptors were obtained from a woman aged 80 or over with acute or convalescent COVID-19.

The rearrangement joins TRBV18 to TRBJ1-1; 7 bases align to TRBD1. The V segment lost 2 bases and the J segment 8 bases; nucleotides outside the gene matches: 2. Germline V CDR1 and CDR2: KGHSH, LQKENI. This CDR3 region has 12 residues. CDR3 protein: CASSPKGAEAFF. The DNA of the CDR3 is TGTGCCAGCTCACCAAAGGGGGCGGAAGCTTTCTTT.

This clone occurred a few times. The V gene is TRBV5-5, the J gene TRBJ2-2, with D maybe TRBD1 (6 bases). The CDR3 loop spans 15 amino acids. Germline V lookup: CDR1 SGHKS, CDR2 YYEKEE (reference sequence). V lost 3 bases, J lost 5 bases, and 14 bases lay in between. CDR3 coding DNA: TGTGCCAGCAGCTGGGAGATGAGGGGGACCGGGGAGCTGTTTTTT. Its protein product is CASSWEMRGTGELFF.

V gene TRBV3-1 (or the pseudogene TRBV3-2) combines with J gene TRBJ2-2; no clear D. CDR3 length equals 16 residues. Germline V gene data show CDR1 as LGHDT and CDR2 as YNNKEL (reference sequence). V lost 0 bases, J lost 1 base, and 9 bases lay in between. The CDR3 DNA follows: TGTGCCAGCAGCCAAGAAGTCGGGTGGAACACCGGGGAGCTGTTTTTT. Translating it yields CASSQEVGWNTGELFF.

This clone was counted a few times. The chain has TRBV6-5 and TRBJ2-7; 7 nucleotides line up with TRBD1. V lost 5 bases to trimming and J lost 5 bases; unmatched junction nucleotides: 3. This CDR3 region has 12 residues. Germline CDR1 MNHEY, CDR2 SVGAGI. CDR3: CASSNRGDEQYF. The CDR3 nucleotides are TGTGCCAGCAGTAACAGGGGTGACGAGCAGTACTTC.

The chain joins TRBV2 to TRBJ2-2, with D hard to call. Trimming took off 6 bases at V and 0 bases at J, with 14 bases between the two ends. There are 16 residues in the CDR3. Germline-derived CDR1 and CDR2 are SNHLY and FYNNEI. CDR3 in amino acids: CASSRIAYSNTGELFF. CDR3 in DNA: TGTGCCAGCAGCCGCATAGCCTATTCGAACACCGGGGAGCTGTTTTTT.

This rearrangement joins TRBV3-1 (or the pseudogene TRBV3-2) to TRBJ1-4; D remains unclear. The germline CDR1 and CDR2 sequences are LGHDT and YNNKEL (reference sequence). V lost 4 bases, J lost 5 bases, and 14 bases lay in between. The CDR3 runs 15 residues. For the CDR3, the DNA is TGTGCCAGCAGCCCATTTCGGGGTGGCAATGAAAAACTGTTTTTT. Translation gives CASSPFRGGNEKLFF.

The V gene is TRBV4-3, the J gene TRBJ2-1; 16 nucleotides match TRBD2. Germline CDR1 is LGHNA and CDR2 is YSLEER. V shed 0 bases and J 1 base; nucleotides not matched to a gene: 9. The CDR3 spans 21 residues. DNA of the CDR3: TGCGCCAGCAGCCAAGACCCGGGGACTAGCGGGAGGGTAGGATCCTACAATGAGCAGTTCTTC. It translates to CASSQDPGTSGRVGSYNEQFF.

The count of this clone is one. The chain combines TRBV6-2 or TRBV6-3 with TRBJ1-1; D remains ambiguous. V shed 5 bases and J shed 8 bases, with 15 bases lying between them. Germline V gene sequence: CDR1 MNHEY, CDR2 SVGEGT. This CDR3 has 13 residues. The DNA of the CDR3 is TGTGCCAGCAGTACCCCCGTTCAGGTCGAAGCTTTCTTT. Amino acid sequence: CASSTPVQVEAFF.

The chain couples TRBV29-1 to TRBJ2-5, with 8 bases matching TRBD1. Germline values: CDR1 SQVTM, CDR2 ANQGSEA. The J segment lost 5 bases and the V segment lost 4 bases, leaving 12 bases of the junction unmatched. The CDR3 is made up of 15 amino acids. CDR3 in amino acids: CSVVYHSRDRETQYF. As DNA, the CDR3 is TGCAGCGTTGTATATCACAGTAGGGACAGGGAGACCCAGTACTTC.

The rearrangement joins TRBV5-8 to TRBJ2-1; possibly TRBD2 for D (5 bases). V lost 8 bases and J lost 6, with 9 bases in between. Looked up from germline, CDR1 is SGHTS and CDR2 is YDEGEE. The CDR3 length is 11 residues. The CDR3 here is CASRTLNEQFF. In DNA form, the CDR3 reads TGTGCCAGTAGGACTCTCAATGAGCAGTTCTTC.